This T cell receptor beta chain was documented in a study of identical twins. The study, taken as a whole, reports: There were fewer insertions in abundant cord blood beta clonotypes, but memory repertoires showed no such pattern. For out-of-frame beta sequences, excess twin sharing was weaker. Models predicted less out-of-frame TCR alpha sharing in monozygotic twins than was found.

Template switching introduced a universal primer site, and the cDNA bore unique molecular identifiers. TCRdb reanalysed the 5' RACE reads using MiXCR and keeps one entry per CDR3 protein. The repertoire includes 150,000 or so distinct CDR3 sequences, 3.5% of them detected once, and 7.5% to 8.5% sits in the top ten. Germline values: CDR1 LGHNA, CDR2 YNFKEQ. The CDR3 consists of 17 residues. J gave up 9 bases and V 1 base, and 9 bases lay outside the gene matches. This clonotype was counted at least ten times. What it recognizes is unknown. The sequence derives from a young man in good health. The chain carries TRBV4-2 and TRBJ2-2, with 12 bases identical to TRBD1. Sequenced material: memory T cells sorted from blood. The chain's CDR3 is CASSQVQTGTGGWELFF. CDR3 nucleotide sequence: TGTGCCAGCAGCCAAGTCCAGACCGGGACAGGGGGCTGGGAGCTGTTTTTT.